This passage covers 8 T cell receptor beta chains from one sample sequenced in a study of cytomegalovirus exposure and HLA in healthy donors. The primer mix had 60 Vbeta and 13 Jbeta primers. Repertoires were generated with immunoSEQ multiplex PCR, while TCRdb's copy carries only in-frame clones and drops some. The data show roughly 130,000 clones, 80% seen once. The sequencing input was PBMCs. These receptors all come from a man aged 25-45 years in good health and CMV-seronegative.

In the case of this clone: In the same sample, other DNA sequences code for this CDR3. For the CDR3, the DNA is TGTGCCAGCAGCCAAGACAGGGTGAATGAGCAGTTCTTC. Amino acid sequence: CASSQDRVNEQFF. The chain couples TRBV14 to TRBJ2-1; tentatively, D is TRBD1 (5 bases). Per the germline V gene, CDR1 is SGHDN and CDR2 is FVKESK. Trimming removed 0 bases from V and 7 bases from J, with 7 bases in between. The CDR3 runs to 13 residues.

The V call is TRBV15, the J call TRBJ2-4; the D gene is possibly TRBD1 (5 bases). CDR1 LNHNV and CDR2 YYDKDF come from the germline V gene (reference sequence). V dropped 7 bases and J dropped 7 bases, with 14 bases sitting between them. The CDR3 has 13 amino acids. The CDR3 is CATTPGLINIQYF. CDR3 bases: TGTGCCACCACCCCAGGGTTAATTAACATTCAGTACTTC. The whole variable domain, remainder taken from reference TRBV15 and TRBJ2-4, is DAMVIQNPRYQVTQFGKPVTLSCSQTLNHNVMYWYQQKSSQAPKLLFHYYDKDFNNEADTPDNFQSRRPNTSFCFLDIRSPGLGDTAMYLCATTPGLINIQYFGAGTRLSVL.

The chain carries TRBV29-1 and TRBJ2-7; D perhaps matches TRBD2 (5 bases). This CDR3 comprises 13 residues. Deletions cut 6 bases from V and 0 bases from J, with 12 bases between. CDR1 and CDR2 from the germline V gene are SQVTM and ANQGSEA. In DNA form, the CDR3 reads TGCAGCGTGAGGGCCGAGAGCTCCTACGAGCAGTACTTC. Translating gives CSVRAESSYEQYF.

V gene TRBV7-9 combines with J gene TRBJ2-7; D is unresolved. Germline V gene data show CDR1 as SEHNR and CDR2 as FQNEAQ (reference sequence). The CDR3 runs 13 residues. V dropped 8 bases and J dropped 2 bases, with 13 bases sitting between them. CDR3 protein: CASGETETYEQYF. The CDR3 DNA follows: TGTGCCAGCGGCGAGACTGAAACCTACGAGCAGTACTTC.

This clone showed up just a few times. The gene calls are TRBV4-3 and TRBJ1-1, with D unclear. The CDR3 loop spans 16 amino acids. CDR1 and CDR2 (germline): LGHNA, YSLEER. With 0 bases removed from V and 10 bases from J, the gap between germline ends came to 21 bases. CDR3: CASSQDPAGHSSGAFF. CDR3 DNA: TGCGCCAGCAGCCAAGATCCAGCGGGTCATAGTAGTGGAGCTTTCTTT.

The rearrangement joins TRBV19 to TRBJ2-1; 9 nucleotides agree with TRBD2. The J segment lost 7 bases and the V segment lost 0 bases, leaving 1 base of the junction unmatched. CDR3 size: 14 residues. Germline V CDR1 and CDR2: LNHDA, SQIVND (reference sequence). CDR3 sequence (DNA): TGTGCCAGTAGTATAGATACTAGCGGGAATGAGCAGTTCTTC. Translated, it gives CASSIDTSGNEQFF.

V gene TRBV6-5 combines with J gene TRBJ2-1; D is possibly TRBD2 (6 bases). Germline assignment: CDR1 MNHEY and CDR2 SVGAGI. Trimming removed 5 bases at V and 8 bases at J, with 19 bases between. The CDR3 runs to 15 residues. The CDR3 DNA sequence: TGTGCCAGCAGTCCCCCCGGAGGGGCTATTCATGAGCAGTTCTTC. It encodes CASSPPGGAIHEQFF.

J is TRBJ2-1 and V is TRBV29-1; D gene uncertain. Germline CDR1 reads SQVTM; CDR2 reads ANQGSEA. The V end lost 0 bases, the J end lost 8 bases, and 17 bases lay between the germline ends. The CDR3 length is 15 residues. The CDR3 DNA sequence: TGCAGCGTTGAAGATCCCCACCTGCAAAGCCATGAGCAGTTCTTC. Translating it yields CSVEDPHLQSHEQFF.